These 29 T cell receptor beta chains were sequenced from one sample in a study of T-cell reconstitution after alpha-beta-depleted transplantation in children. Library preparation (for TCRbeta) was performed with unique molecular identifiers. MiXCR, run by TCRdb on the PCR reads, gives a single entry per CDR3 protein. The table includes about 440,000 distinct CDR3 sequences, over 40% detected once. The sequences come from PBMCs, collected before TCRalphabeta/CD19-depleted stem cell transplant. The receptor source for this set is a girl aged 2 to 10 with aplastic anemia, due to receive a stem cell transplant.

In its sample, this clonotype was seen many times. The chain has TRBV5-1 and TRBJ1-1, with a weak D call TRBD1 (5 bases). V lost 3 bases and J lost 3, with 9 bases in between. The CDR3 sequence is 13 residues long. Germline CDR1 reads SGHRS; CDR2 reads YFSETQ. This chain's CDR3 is CASSSPGDTEAFF. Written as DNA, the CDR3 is TGCGCCAGCAGCTCCCCGGGGGACACTGAAGCTTTCTTT. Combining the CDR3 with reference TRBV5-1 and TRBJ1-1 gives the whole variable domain KAGVTQTPRYLIKTRGQQVTLSCSPISGHRSVSWYQQTPGQGLQFLFEYFSETQRNKGNFPGRFSGRQFSNSRSEMNVSTLELGDSALYLCASSSPGDTEAFFGQGTRLTVV.

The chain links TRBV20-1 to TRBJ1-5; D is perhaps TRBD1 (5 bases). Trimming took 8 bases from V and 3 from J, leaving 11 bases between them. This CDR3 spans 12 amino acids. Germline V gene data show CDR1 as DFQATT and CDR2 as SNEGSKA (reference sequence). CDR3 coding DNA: TGCAGTTCCAGGGTCCCCAATCAGCCCCAGCATTTT. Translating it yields CSSRVPNQPQHF.

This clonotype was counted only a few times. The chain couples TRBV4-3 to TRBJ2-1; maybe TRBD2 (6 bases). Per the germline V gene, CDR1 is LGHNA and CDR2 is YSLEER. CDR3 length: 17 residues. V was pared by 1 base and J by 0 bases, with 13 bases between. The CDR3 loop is CASSQGLAAPSYNEQFF. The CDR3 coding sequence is TGCGCCAGCAGCCAAGGTTTAGCGGCACCCTCCTACAATGAGCAGTTCTTC.

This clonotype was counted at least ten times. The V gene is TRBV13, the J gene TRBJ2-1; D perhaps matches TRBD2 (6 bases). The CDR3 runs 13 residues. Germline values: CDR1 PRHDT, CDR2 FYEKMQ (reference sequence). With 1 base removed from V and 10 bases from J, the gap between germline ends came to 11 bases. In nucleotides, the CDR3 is TGTGCCAGCAGCTTAGTCCCCCGGGAGGAGCAGTTCTTC. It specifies CASSLVPREEQFF.

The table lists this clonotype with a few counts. CDR3 DNA: TGTGCCAGCAGCTTAACTCTAACAGGGGGCAGATCGAACACCGGGGAGCTGTTTTTT. Amino acid sequence: CASSLTLTGGRSNTGELFF. V gene TRBV5-4 combines with J gene TRBJ2-2, with 9 bases lining up with TRBD1. CDR1 is SGHNT and CDR2 is YYREEE in the germline V gene (reference sequence). This CDR3 has 19 amino acids. Trimming took 2 bases from V and 0 from J; bases not matched to a gene: 11.

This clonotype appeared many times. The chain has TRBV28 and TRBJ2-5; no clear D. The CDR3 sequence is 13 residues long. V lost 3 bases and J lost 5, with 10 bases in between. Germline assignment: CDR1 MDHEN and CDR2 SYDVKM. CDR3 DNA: TGTGCCAGCAGTTTCCAAAACACGGAGACCCAGTACTTC. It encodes CASSFQNTETQYF.

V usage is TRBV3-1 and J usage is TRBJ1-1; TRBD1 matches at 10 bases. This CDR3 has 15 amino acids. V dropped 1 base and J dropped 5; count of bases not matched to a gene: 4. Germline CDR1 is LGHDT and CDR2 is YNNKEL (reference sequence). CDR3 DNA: TGTGCCAGCAGCCAAGGGGGACAGGGGATAACTGAAGCTTTCTTT. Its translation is CASSQGGQGITEAFF.

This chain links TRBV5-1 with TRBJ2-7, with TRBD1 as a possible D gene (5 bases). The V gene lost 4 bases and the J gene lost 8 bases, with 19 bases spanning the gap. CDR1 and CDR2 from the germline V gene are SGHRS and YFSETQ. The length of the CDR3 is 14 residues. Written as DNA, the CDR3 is TGCGCCAGCAGCGGGGTGACAGCCGACTTGCAGCAGTACTTC. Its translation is CASSGVTADLQQYF.

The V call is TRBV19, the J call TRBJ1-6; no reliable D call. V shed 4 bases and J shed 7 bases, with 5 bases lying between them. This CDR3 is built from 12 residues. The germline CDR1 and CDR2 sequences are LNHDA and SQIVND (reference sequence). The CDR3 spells CASSSRNSPLHF. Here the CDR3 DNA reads TGTGCCAGTAGTAGCCGAAATTCACCCCTCCACTTT.

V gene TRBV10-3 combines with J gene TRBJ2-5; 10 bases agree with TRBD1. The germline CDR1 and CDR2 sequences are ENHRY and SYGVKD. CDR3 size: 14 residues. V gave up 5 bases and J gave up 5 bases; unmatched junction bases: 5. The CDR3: CAISLTGGVETQYF. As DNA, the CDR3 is TGTGCCATCAGTCTGACAGGGGGCGTGGAGACCCAGTACTTC.

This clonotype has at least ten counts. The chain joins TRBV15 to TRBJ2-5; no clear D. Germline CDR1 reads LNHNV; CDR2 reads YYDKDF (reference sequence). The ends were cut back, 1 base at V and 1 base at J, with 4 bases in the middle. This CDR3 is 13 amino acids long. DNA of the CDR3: TGTGCCACCAGCAGAGTCAGCCAAGAGACCCAGTACTTC. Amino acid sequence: CATSRVSQETQYF. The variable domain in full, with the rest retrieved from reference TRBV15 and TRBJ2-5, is DAMVIQNPRYQVTQFGKPVTLSCSQTLNHNVMYWYQQKSSQAPKLLFHYYDKDFNNEADTPDNFQSRRPNTSFCFLDIRSPGLGDTAMYLCATSRVSQETQYFGPGTRLLVL.

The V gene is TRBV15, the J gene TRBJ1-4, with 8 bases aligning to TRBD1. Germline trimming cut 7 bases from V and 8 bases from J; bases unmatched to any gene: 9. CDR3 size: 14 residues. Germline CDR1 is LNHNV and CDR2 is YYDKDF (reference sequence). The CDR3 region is CATIPDRGGEKLFF. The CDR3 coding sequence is TGTGCCACCATCCCAGACAGGGGAGGGGAAAAACTGTTTTTT.

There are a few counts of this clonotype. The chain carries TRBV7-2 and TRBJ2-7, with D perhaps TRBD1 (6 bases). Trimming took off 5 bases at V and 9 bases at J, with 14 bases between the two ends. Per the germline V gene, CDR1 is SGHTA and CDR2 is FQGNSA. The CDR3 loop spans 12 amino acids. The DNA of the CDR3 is TGTGCCAGCAGCCCCCAGGGGAGTAGGCAGTACTTC. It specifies CASSPQGSRQYF.

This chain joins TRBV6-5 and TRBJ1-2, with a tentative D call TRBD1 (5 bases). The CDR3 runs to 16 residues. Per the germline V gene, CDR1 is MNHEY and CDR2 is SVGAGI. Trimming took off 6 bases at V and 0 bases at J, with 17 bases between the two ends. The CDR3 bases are TGTGCCAGCAGCTACGGAGGGACTGAAGCTAACTATGGCTACACCTTC. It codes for CASSYGGTEANYGYTF.

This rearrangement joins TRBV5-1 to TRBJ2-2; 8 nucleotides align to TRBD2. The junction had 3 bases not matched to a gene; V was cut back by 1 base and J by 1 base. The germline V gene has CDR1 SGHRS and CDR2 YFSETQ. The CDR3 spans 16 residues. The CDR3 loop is CASSLWLAGNTGELFF. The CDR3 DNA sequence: TGCGCCAGCAGCTTGTGGCTAGCGGGGAACACCGGGGAGCTGTTTTTT.

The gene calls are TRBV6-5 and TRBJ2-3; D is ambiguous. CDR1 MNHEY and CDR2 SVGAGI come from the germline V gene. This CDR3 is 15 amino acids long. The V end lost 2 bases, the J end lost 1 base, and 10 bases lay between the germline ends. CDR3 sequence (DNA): TGTGCCAGCAGTTACACAAAGTTGGGCACAGATACGCAGTATTTT. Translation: CASSYTKLGTDTQYF.

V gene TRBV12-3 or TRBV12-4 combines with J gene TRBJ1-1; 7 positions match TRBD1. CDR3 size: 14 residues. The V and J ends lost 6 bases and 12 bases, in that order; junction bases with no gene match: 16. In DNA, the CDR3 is TGTGCCAGCAGGCTCATCAAACTTCAGGGGGTGACTTTCTTT. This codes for CASRLIKLQGVTFF.

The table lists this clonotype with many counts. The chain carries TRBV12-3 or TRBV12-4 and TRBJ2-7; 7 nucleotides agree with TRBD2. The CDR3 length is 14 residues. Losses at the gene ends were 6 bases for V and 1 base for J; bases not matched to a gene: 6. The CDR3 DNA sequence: TGTGCCAGCAGCGGACTAGATGGGTCCTACGAGCAGTACTTC. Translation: CASSGLDGSYEQYF.

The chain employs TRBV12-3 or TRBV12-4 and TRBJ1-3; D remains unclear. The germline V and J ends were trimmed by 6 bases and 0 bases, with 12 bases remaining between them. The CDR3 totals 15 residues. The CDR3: CASSRELRSGNTIYF. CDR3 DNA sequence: TGTGCCAGCAGCCGAGAACTACGCTCTGGAAACACCATATATTTT.

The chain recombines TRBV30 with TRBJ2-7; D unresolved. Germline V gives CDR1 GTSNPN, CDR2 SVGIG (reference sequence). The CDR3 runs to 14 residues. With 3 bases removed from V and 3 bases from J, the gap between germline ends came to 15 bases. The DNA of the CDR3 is TGTGCCTGGAGGGATGGTTACGGTTTCTACGAGCAGTACTTC. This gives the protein CAWRDGYGFYEQYF.

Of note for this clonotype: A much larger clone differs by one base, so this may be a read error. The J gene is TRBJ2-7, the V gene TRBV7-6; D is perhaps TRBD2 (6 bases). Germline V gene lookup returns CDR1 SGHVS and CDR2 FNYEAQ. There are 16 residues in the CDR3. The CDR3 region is CASSPGAFGSPYEQNF. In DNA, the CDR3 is TGTGCCAGCAGCCCCGGGGCCTTCGGGAGTCCCTACGAGCAGAACTTC.

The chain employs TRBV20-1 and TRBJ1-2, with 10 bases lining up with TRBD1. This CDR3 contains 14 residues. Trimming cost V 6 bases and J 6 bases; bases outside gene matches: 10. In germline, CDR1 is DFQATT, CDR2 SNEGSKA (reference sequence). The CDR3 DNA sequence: TGCAGTGCGAGGGCCCCCGGGACAGGGGATGGCTACACCTTC. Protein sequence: CSARAPGTGDGYTF.

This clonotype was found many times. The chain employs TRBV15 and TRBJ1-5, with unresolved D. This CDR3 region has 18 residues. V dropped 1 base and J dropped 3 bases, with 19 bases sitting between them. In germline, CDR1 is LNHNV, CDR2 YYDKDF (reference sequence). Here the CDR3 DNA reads TGTGCCACCAGCAGAGTAGTTTTTCCCGGGGTGTACAATCAGCCCCAGCATTTT. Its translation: CATSRVVFPGVYNQPQHF.

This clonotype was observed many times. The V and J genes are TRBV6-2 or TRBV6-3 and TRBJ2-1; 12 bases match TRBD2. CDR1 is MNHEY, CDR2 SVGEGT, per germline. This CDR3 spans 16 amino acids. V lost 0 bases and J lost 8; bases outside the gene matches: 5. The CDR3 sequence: CASSYSLAGGLDEQFF. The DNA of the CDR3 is TGTGCCAGCAGTTACTCCCTAGCGGGAGGGTTGGATGAGCAGTTCTTC.

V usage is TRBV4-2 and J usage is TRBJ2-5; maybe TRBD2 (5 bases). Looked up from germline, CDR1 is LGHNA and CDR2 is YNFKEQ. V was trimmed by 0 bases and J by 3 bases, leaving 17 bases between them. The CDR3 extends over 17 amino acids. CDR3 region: CASSQEPGLLGKETQYF. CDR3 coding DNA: TGTGCCAGCAGCCAAGAACCCGGATTACTAGGGAAAGAGACCCAGTACTTC.

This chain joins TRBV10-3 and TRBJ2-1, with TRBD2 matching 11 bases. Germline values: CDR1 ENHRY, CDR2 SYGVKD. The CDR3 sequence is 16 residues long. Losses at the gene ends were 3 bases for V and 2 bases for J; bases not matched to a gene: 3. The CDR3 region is CAISDLAGGTYNEQFF. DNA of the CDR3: TGTGCCATCAGTGACCTAGCGGGGGGAACCTACAATGAGCAGTTCTTC.

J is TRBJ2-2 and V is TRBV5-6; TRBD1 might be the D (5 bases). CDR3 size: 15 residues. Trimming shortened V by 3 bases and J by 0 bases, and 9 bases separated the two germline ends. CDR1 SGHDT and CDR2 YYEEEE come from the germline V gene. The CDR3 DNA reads TGTGCCAGCAGCTGGACACGAACGAACACCGGGGAGCTGTTTTTT. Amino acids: CASSWTRTNTGELFF.

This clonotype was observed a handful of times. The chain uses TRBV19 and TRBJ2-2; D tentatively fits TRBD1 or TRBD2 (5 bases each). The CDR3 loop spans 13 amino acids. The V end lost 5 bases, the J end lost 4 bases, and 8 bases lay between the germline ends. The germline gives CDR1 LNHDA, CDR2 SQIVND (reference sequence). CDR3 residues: CASSWGITGELFF. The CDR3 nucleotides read TGTGCCAGTAGTTGGGGGATCACCGGGGAGCTGTTTTTT.

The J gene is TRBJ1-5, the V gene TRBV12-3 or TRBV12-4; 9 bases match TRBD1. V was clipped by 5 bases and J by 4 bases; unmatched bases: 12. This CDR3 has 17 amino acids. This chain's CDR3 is CASSLTPTDRGNQPQHF. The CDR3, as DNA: TGTGCCAGCAGTCTAACCCCCACGGACAGGGGTAATCAGCCCCAGCATTTT.